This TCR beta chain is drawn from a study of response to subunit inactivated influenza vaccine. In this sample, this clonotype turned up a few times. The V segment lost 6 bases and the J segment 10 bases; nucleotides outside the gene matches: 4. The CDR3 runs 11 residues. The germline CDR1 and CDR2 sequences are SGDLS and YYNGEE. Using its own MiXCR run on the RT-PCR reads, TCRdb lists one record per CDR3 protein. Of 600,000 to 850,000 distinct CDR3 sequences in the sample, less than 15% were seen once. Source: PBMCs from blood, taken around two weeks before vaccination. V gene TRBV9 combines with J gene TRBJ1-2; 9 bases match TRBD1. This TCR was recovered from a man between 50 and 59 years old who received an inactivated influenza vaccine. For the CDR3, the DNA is TGTGCCAGCACCCGGGACAGGGCCTACACCTTC. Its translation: CASTRDRAYTF.